This TCR beta chain emerged from a study of blood T cell repertoires in COVID-19. This clone is a singleton in its sample. In the authors' workflow: Estimation of nucleated cell counts was performed using reference gene primer amplification. Assay: immunoSEQ multiplex PCR; the TCRdb copy retains only in-frame clones and omits some. The V and J calls and the clone size are those of that table, but D and trimming were determined from the DNA. Of about 390,000 clones detected, roughly 86% appear once; the ten largest clones hold 2.3%. Patients at the Seattle site were enrolled during active infection and followed longitudinally. The CDR3 consists of 16 residues. The trim removed 2 bases at V and 1 base at J, leaving 3 bases unmatched. Germline assignment: CDR1 KGHDR and CDR2 SFDVKD.

The source of this sequence is a woman aged 60 to 75 with COVID-19, enrolled during active disease. The chain couples TRBV24-1 to TRBJ2-3, with 9 bases aligning to TRBD2. Input material: peripheral blood. The CDR3 coding sequence is TGTGCCACCAGTGATTCTATAGCGGGGGGCACAGATACGCAGTATTTT. Its translation is CATSDSIAGGTDTQYF.